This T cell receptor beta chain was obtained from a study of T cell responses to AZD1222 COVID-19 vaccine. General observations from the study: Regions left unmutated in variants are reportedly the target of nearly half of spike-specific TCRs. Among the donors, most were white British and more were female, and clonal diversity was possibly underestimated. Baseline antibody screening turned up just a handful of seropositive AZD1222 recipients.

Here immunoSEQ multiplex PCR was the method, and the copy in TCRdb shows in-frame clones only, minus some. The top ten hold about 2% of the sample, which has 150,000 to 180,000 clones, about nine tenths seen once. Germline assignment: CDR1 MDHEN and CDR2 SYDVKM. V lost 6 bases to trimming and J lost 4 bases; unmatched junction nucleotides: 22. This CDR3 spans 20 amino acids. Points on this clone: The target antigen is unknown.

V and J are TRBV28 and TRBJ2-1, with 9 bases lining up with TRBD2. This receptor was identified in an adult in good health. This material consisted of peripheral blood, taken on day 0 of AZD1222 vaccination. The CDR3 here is CASRPPRGSGSNWGYNEQFF. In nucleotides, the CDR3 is TGTGCCAGCAGACCCCCTCGGGGTAGCGGGAGTAATTGGGGATACAATGAGCAGTTCTTC.